These T cell receptor beta chains were read from a single sample in a study of shared clonotypes between healthy human individuals. The protocol was immunoSEQ multiplex PCR, while the TCRdb copy is restricted to in-frame clones and leaves out a portion. Found here are some 2 million clones, less than 95% of them singletons; the top ten hold about 1.1%. Material: naive CD8+ T cells sorted from blood. The origin of the receptors is a man aged 18 to 29 in good health. Both conserved end residues are part of each CDR3. D genes are given only for firm matches. Size is stated for part of the rows, as once, few or many counts, or as a class when the clone is expanded.

clone_size: -; v_call: TRBV13; j_call: TRBJ2-1; d_call: -; cdr3_aa: CASSLESVQGNEQFF; cdr3_nt: TGTGCCAGCAGCTTAGAAAGTGTTCAGGGAAATGAGCAGTTCTTC
clone_size: -; v_call: TRBV29-1; j_call: TRBJ2-7; d_call: TRBD1; cdr3_aa: CSVDTDRADEQYF; cdr3_nt: TGCAGCGTTGATACGGACAGGGCGGACGAGCAGTACTTC
clone_size: -; v_call: TRBV2; j_call: TRBJ2-7; d_call: -; cdr3_aa: CASSDPDSYEQYF; cdr3_nt: TGTGCCAGCAGTGATCCGGACTCCTACGAGCAGTACTTC
clone_size: -; v_call: TRBV28; j_call: TRBJ1-2; d_call: -; cdr3_aa: CASSFGTPTNYGYTF; cdr3_nt: TGTGCCAGCAGTTTTGGGACACCGACGAACTATGGCTACACCTTC
clone_size: -; v_call: TRBV5-1; j_call: TRBJ2-1; d_call: -; cdr3_aa: CASSLAPYSYNEQFF; cdr3_nt: TGCGCCAGCAGCTTGGCCCCATACTCCTACAATGAGCAGTTCTTC
clone_size: -; v_call: TRBV13; j_call: TRBJ1-1; d_call: TRBD1; cdr3_aa: CASSPGDSYTEAFF; cdr3_nt: TGTGCCAGCAGCCCCGGGGACAGTTACACTGAAGCTTTCTTT
clone_size: -; v_call: TRBV5-1; j_call: TRBJ2-6; d_call: -; cdr3_aa: CASSLAVADNLSGANVLTF; cdr3_nt: TGCGCCAGCAGCTTGGCCGTGGCAGACAACCTCTCTGGGGCCAACGTCCTGACTTTC
clone_size: -; v_call: TRBV4-3; j_call: TRBJ1-5; d_call: -; cdr3_aa: CASSQVTDQPQHF; cdr3_nt: TGCGCCAGCAGCCAAGTGACTGATCAGCCCCAGCATTTT
clone_size: -; v_call: TRBV30; j_call: TRBJ2-7; d_call: TRBD1; cdr3_aa: CAWASRQGAGYEQYF; cdr3_nt: TGTGCCTGGGCCTCCCGGCAGGGGGCAGGTTACGAGCAGTACTTC
clone_size: once; v_call: TRBV9; j_call: TRBJ2-7; d_call: TRBD1; cdr3_aa: CASSPYRGVRDEQYF; cdr3_nt: TGTGCCAGCAGCCCGTACAGGGGAGTGAGGGACGAGCAGTACTTC
clone_size: -; v_call: TRBV4-1; j_call: TRBJ2-7; d_call: TRBD2; cdr3_aa: CASSQAGAYEQYF; cdr3_nt: TGCGCCAGCAGCCAGGCGGGGGCCTACGAGCAGTACTTC
clone_size: -; v_call: TRBV7-9; j_call: TRBJ1-3; d_call: -; cdr3_aa: CASSAGSGNTIYF; cdr3_nt: TGTGCCAGCAGCGCGGGCTCTGGAAACACCATATATTTT
clone_size: -; v_call: TRBV27; j_call: TRBJ2-7; d_call: TRBD2; cdr3_aa: CASSLSPGLATHEQYF; cdr3_nt: TGTGCCAGCAGTTTATCACCGGGACTAGCGACCCACGAGCAGTACTTC
clone_size: -; v_call: TRBV5-1; j_call: TRBJ1-5; d_call: -; cdr3_aa: CASSLGSPPSNQPQHF; cdr3_nt: TGCGCCAGCAGCTTGGGGTCACCACCTAGCAATCAGCCCCAGCATTTT
clone_size: -; v_call: TRBV7-9; j_call: TRBJ2-1; d_call: TRBD2; cdr3_aa: CASSLAGLAGDNEQFF; cdr3_nt: TGTGCCAGCAGCTTAGCGGGACTAGCGGGGGACAATGAGCAGTTCTTC
clone_size: -; v_call: TRBV19; j_call: TRBJ2-2; d_call: -; cdr3_aa: CASSMYGLWNTGELFF; cdr3_nt: TGTGCCAGTAGTATGTACGGCCTCTGGAACACCGGGGAGCTGTTTTTT
clone_size: -; v_call: TRBV5-4; j_call: TRBJ1-6; d_call: TRBD1; cdr3_aa: CASSSGTGLSPLHF; cdr3_nt: TGTGCCAGCAGCTCCGGGACAGGGCTATCACCCCTCCACTTT
clone_size: -; v_call: TRBV19; j_call: TRBJ2-3; d_call: -; cdr3_aa: CASSILDTDTQYF; cdr3_nt: TGTGCCAGTAGTATACTGGACACAGATACGCAGTATTTT
clone_size: -; v_call: TRBV6-1; j_call: TRBJ2-1; d_call: TRBD1; cdr3_aa: CASTRTGENYNEQFF; cdr3_nt: TGTGCCAGCACAAGGACAGGGGAAAACTACAATGAGCAGTTCTTC
clone_size: once; v_call: TRBV15; j_call: TRBJ2-3; d_call: -; cdr3_aa: CATSRVGQHTDTQYF; cdr3_nt: TGTGCCACCAGCAGAGTAGGGCAACACACAGATACGCAGTATTTT
clone_size: few; v_call: TRBV27; j_call: TRBJ1-1; d_call: -; cdr3_aa: CASSLGLNTEAFF; cdr3_nt: TGTGCCAGCAGTTTGGGGCTGAACACTGAAGCTTTCTTT
clone_size: -; v_call: TRBV15; j_call: TRBJ1-2; d_call: TRBD1; cdr3_aa: CATSRDRGLANYGYTF; cdr3_nt: TGTGCCACCAGCAGAGACAGGGGGCTTGCTAACTATGGCTACACCTTC